This T cell receptor (beta chain) was recovered during a study of blood T cell repertoires in COVID-19. Study-level background: From the United States, Italy and Spain came samples of acute and convalescent COVID-19. Sources were T cells, B-cell-depleted T cells, or PBMCs; the material itself was cDNA or gDNA.

In the original processing: It was from reference gene primer amplification that nucleated cell counts were estimated. Measured with immunoSEQ multiplex PCR; TCRdb has only the in-frame clones, and not every one. That table supplies the V and J calls and clone size; D and trimming were determined from the DNA. The table lists about 150,000 clones, approximately 86% of them singletons. CDR3 length: 15 residues. Looked up from germline, CDR1 is MNHEY and CDR2 is SVGAGI. V was clipped by 4 bases and J by 5 bases; unmatched bases: 5. The V call is TRBV6-5, the J call TRBJ1-4; TRBD1 matches at 9 bases. The sample taken for sequencing was peripheral blood. The sequence derives from a woman aged 60-75 years with active or convalescent COVID-19. This chain's CDR3 is CASSSPGQGNEKLFF. Written as DNA, the CDR3 is TGTGCCAGCAGTTCACCGGGACAGGGAAATGAAAAACTGTTTTTT.